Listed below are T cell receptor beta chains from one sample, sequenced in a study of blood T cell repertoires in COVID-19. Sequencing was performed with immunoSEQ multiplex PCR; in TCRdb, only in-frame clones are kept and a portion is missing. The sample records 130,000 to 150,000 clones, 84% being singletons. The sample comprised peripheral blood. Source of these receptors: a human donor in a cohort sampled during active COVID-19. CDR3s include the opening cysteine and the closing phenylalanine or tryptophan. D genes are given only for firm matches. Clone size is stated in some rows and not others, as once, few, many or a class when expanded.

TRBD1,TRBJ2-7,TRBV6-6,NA,TGTGCCAGCAGCGAGGACAGGGGGGGCGAGCAGTACTTC,CASSEDRGGEQYF
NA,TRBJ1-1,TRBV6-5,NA,TGTGCCAGCAGTTACTCGGCGGGGAACACTGAAGCTTTCTTT,CASSYSAGNTEAFF
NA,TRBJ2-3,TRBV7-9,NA,TGTGCCAGCAGCTTAGAACGGACAGGCACAGATACGCAGTATTTT,CASSLERTGTDTQYF
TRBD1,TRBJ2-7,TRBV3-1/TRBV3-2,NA,TGTGCCAGCAGCCAAGATAGAGACAGGGCAACCTACGAGCAGTACTTC,CASSQDRDRATYEQYF
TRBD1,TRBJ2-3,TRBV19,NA,TGTGCCAGTAGTATTTGGACAGGGGGCGACGATACGCAGTATTTT,CASSIWTGGDDTQYF
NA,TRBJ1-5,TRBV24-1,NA,TGTGCCACCAGTGAGGGGCTCAATCAGCCCCAGCATTTT,CATSEGLNQPQHF
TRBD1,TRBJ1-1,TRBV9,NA,TGTGCCAGCAGCGTCCTAGAGACAGGGGCGAACACTGAAGCTTTCTTT,CASSVLETGANTEAFF
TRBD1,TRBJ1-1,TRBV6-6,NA,TGTGCCAGCAGTTTCGGACAGGGAGGATCCCTTGAAGCTTTCTTT,CASSFGQGGSLEAFF
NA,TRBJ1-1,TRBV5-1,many,TGCGCCAGCAGTCTTCTTCAGCAGGGGTCTCAGACGGGCACTGAAGCTTTCTTT,CASSLLQQGSQTGTEAFF
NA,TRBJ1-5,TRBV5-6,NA,TGTGCCAGCAGCTTGGGCAGCGCGAATCAGCCCCAGCATTTT,CASSLGSANQPQHF
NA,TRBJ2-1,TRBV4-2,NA,TGTGCCAGCAGCCAGGCCTTGGGGCAGGGCATCAATGAGCAGTTCTTC,CASSQALGQGINEQFF
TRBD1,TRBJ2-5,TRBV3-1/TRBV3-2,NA,TGTGCCAGCAGCCCGACAGGGATTAAGACCCAGTACTTC,CASSPTGIKTQYF
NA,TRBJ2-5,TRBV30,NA,TGTGCCTGGAGTGTAGATAGCGGACCTCCGTACTTC,CAWSVDSGPPYF
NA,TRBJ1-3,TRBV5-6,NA,TGTGCCAGCAGCTTGGGATCGGGAGGCTCTGGAAACACCATATATTTT,CASSLGSGGSGNTIYF
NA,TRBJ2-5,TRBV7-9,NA,TGTGCCAGCAGGGGGCCTCCGGAGACCCAGTACTTC,CASRGPPETQYF
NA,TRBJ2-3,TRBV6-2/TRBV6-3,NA,TGTGCCAGCAGTTACTCCTACAGCACAGATACGCAGTATTTT,CASSYSYSTDTQYF
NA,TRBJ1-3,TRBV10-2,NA,TGCGCCAGCAGGGCCACAGGGCATGGAAACACCATATATTTT,CASRATGHGNTIYF
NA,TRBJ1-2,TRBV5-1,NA,TGCGCCAGCAGCTTGGTCGCCGACATCGACTATGGCTACACCTTC,CASSLVADIDYGYTF
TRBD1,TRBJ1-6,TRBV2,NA,TGTGCCAGCAGTGAGAACAGGGGAGGTGGAAATTCACCCCTCCACTTT,CASSENRGGGNSPLHF
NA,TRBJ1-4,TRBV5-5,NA,TGTGCCAGCAGCTCTCCGGGGTCTAATGAAAAACTGTTTTTT,CASSSPGSNEKLFF
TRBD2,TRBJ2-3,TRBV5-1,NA,TGCGCCAGCAGCTCGATCTACCGGGGGGGAACTTCTAGCACAGATACGCAGTATTTT,CASSSIYRGGTSSTDTQYF
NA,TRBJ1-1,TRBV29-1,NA,TGCAGCGGGCGGTCAGTGAACACTGAAGCTTTCTTT,CSGRSVNTEAFF
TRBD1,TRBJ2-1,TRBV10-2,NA,TGCGCCAGCCGACGAGGGACAGGTAACTACAATGAGCAGTTCTTC,CASRRGTGNYNEQFF
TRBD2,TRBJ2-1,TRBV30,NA,TGTGCCTGGGGCCGGGCGGGAGGCCCGTCTGAGTTCTTC,CAWGRAGGPSEFF
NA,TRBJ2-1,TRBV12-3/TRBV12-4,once,TGTGCCAGCAGTTTCGACAGTTACAATGAGCAGTTCTTC,CASSFDSYNEQFF
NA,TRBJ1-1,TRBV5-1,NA,TGCGCCAGCAGCTTCGCCAGGGGACAGAACACTGAAGCTTTCTTT,CASSFARGQNTEAFF
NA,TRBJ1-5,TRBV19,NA,TGTGCCAGTAGAATAGGTGGACACTCTGATCAGCCCCAGCATTTT,CASRIGGHSDQPQHF
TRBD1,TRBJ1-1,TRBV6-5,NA,TGTGCCAGCACCAGGACAGGGGGCATCACTGAAGCTTTCTTT,CASTRTGGITEAFF
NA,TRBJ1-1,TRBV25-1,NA,TGTGCCAGCAGGGGACACACGAACACTGAAGCTTTCTTT,CASRGHTNTEAFF
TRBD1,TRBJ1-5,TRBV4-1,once,TGCGCCAGCAAGGATTGGGACAGGGACAATCAGCCCCAGCATTTT,CASKDWDRDNQPQHF
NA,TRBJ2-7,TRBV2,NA,TGTGCCAGCAGTGACCAGGGTGATTTCTACGAGCAGTACTTC,CASSDQGDFYEQYF
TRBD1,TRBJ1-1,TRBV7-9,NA,TGTGCCAGCAGCGCCACCCGGGACAGGGTCAAACTTGAAGCTTTCTTT,CASSATRDRVKLEAFF
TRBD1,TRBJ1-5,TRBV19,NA,TGTGCCAGTAGTATACAGGGGGGCAATCAGCCCCAGCATTTT,CASSIQGGNQPQHF
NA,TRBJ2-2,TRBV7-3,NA,TGTGCCAGCAGCTTACAATCGACAGGGAACACCGGGGAGCTGTTTTTT,CASSLQSTGNTGELFF
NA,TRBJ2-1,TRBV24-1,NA,TGTGCCACCAGTGGGGGCAGATACAATGAGCAGTTCTTC,CATSGGRYNEQFF
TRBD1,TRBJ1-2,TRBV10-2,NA,TGCGCCAGCAGTGAGGGACAGGGGTCCCATGGCTACACCTTC,CASSEGQGSHGYTF
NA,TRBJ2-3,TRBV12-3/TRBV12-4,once,TGTGCCAGCAGTCACACAGATACGCAGTATTTT,CASSHTDTQYF
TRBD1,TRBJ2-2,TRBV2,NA,TGTGCCAGCAGGCTACCGGGACAGGGCGCCGGGGAGCTGTTTTTT,CASRLPGQGAGELFF
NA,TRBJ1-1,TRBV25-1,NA,TGTGCCAGCAGTGCCCATACAAGTGGCACTGAAGCTTTCTTT,CASSAHTSGTEAFF
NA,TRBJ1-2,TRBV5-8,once,TGTGCCAGCGGCGGGCCGGGCTACACCTTC,CASGGPGYTF
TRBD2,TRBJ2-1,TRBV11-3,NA,TGTGCCAGCAGCCTAGAGTCGGCTAGCGGGAGCGTCAATGAGCAGTTCTTC,CASSLESASGSVNEQFF
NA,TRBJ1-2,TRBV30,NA,TGTGCCTGGACTCAGGGTTTTAACTATGGCTACACCTTC,CAWTQGFNYGYTF
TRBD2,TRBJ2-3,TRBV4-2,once,TGTGCCAGCAGCCAAGGGACTAGCGGGGCCACAGATACGCAGTATTTT,CASSQGTSGATDTQYF
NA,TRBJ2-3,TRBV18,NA,TGTGCCAGCTCACCCTCCCCTAGAGGGAGCACAGATACGCAGTATTTT,CASSPSPRGSTDTQYF
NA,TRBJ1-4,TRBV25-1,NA,TGTGCCAGCATCGGAGGGTTTAATGAAAAACTGTTTTTT,CASIGGFNEKLFF
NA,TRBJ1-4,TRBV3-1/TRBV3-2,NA,TGTGCCAGCAGCCGAGACACTCGGGATGAAAAACTGTTTTTT,CASSRDTRDEKLFF
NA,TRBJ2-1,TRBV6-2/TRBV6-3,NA,TGTGCCAGCAGTACCGAAGTACGGGAGAGCTCCTTCAATGAGCAGTTCTTC,CASSTEVRESSFNEQFF
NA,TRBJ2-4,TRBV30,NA,TGTGCCTGGAGTGCTACGGGGGAGAACATTCAGTACTTC,CAWSATGENIQYF
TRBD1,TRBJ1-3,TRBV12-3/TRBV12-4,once,TGTGCCAGCAGTTACAGGGGTAGAAACACCATATATTTT,CASSYRGRNTIYF
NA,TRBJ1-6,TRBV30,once,TGTGCCTGGAGCCGACAGACCAATTCACCCCTCCACTTT,CAWSRQTNSPLHF
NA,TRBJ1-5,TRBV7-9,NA,TGTGCCAGCAGCGAAGGACAGCATCAGCCCCAGCATTTT,CASSEGQHQPQHF
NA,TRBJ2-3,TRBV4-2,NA,TGTGCCAGCAGCCAAGGGCCGGGAATCGACACAGATACGCAGTATTTT,CASSQGPGIDTDTQYF
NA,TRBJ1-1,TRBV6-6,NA,TGTGCCAGCAGCTCTACTCCCATCAAACCGGCTTTCTTT,CASSSTPIKPAFF
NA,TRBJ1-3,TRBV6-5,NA,TGTGCCAGCAGTCCAGTAATCAGCTCTGGAAACACCATATATTTT,CASSPVISSGNTIYF
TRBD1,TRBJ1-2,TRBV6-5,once,TGTGCCAGCCGAAATACAGGGGGTATTTCTGGCTACACCTTC,CASRNTGGISGYTF
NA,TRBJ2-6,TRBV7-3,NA,TGTGCCAGCAGCCCGGCTGGGGCCAACGTCCTGACTTTC,CASSPAGANVLTF
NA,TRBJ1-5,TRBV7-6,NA,TGTGCCAGCAGCAAAAGAGCGGAGACACTGAGGGACTTCTATAGCAATCAGCCCCAGCATTTT,CASSKRAETLRDFYSNQPQHF
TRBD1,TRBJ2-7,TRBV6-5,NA,TGTGCCAGCAGGTCACCGACAGGGGCGGGGGAGCAGTACTTC,CASRSPTGAGEQYF
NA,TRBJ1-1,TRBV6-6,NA,TGTGCCAGCAGTTTGACTAACATGAACACTGAAGCTTTCTTT,CASSLTNMNTEAFF
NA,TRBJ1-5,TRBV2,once,TGTGCCAGCAGTGAGTACAGGGAAGGTCAGCCCCAGCATTTT,CASSEYREGQPQHF